This entry describes one TCR beta chain. Trimming cost V 1 base and J 4 bases, with 13 bases left between them. The CDR3 has 15 amino acids. Germline V gives CDR1 SGDLS, CDR2 YYNGEE. The sample belongs to a study of blood T cell repertoires in COVID-19. In the study overall: Sites in the United States, Italy and Spain provided acute and convalescent COVID-19 samples. T cells, B-cell-depleted T cells, or PBMCs supplied cDNA or gDNA.

TCRdb's copy holds only in-frame clones and misses some; the assay was immunoSEQ multiplex PCR. The table includes some 93,000 clones, approximately 82% detected once. The specimen sequenced was peripheral blood. The chain links TRBV9 to TRBJ2-3, with D tentatively TRBD1 (7 bases). This sequence originates from a man between 70 and 80 years old with acute or convalescent COVID-19. The CDR3 is CASSVTPRGADTQYF. CDR3 sequence (DNA): TGTGCCAGCAGCGTAACCCCCAGGGGGGCAGATACGCAGTATTTT.